This entry features one T cell receptor (beta chain) sequence. Donors had no recently reported acute infections or vaccinations and were HIV-negative. Measured with immunoSEQ multiplex PCR; TCRdb has only the in-frame clones, and not every one. The sample lists about 2.4 million clones; roughly 93% were seen once. These data come from a study of shared clonotypes between healthy human individuals. Sample: naive CD4+ T cells from PBMCs. Subset here: CD45RA+ positively selected. The sequence was collected from a man in his late teens or twenties in good health. Some clones in this sample may be carry-over from other donors' samples.

The CDR3 reads CASSDDISEQYF. CDR3 DNA sequence: TGTGCCAGCAGTGATGACATCTCCGAGCAGTACTTC. V is TRBV2 and J is TRBJ2-7; D is unclear. The V end lost 3 bases, the J end lost 6 bases, and 9 bases lay between the germline ends. CDR3 size: 12 residues. Germline CDR1 and CDR2: SNHLY and FYNNEI.